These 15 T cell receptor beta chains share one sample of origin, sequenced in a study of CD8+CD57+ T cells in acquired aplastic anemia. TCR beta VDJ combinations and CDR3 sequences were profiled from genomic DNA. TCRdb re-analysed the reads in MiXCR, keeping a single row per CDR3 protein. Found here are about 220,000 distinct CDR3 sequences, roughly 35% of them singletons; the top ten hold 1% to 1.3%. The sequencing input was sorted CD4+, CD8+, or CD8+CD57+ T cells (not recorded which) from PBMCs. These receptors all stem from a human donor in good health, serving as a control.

The CDR3 sequence: CAWREQGDPYGYTF. The CDR3 bases are TGTGCCTGGAGAGAACAGGGAGACCCCTATGGCTACACCTTC. The chain recombines TRBV30 with TRBJ1-2; tentatively, D is TRBD1 (6 bases). Trimming cost V 3 bases and J 4 bases, with 15 bases left between them. This CDR3 has 14 residues. Germline values: CDR1 GTSNPN, CDR2 SVGIG (reference sequence).

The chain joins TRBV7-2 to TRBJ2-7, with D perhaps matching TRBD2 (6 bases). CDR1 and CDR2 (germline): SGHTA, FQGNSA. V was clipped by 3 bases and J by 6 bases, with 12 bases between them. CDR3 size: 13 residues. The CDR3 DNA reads TGTGCCAGCAGCTTGGAACGGAGGGGCGAGCAGTACTTC. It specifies CASSLERRGEQYF. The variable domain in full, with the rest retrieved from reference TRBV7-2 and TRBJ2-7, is GAGVSQSPSNKVTEKGKDVELRCDPISGHTALYWYRQSLGQGLEFLIYFQGNSAPDKSGLPSDRFSAERTGGSVSTLTIQRTQQEDSAVYLCASSLERRGEQYFGPGTRLTVT.

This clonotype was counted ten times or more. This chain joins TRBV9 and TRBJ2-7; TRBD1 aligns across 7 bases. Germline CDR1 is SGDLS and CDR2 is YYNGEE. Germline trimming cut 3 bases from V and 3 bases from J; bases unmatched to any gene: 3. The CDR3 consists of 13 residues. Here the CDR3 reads CASSAWDSYEQYF. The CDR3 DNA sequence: TGTGCCAGCAGCGCCTGGGACAGCTACGAGCAGTACTTC.

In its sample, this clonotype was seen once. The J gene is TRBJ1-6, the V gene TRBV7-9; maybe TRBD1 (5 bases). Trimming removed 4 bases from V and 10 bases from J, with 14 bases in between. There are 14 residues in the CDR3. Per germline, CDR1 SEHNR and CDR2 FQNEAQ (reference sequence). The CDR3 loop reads CASSSGTSYSPLHF. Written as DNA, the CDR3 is TGTGCCAGCAGCTCCGGGACCAGCTACTCACCCCTCCACTTT. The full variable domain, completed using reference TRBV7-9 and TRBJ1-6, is DTGVSQNPRHKITKRGQNVTFRCDPISEHNRLYWYRQTLGQGPEFLTYFQNEAQLEKSRLLSDRFSAERPKGSFSTLEIQRTEQGDSAMYLCASSSGTSYSPLHFGNGTRLTVT.

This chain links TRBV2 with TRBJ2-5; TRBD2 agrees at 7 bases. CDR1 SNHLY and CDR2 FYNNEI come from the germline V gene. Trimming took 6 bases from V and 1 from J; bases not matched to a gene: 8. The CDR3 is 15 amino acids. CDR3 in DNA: TGTGCCAGCAGCCGAAGCAGCGGGATCCAAGAGACCCAGTACTTC. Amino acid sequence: CASSRSSGIQETQYF.

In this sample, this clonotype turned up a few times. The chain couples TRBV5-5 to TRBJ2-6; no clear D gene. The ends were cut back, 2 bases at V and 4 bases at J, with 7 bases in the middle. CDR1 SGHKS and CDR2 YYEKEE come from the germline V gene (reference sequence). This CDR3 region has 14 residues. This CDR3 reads CASSFLSGANVLTF. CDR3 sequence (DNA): TGTGCCAGCAGCTTTCTATCGGGGGCCAACGTCCTGACTTTC.

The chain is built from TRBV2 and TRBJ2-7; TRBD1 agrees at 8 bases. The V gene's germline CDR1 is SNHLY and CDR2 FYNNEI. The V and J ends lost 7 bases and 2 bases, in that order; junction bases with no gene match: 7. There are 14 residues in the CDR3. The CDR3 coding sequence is TGTGCCAGCACAGGACAGGGTTTCGCCTACGAGCAGTACTTC. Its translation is CASTGQGFAYEQYF.

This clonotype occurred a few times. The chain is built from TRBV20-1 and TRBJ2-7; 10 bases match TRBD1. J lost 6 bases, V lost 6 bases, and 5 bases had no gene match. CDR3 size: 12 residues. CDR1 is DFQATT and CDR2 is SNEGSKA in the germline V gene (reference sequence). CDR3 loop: CSAGTGVSEQYF. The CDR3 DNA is TGCAGTGCCGGGACAGGGGTATCCGAGCAGTACTTC.

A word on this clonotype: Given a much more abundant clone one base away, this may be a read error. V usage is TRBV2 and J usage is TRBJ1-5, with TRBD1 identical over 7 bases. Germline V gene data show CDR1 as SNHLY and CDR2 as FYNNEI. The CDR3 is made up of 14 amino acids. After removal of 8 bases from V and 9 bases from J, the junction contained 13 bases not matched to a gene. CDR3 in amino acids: CASRSSKDRRPQHF. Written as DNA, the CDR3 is TGTGCCAGCCGCTCGAGTAAGGACAGGAGGCCCCAGCATTTT.

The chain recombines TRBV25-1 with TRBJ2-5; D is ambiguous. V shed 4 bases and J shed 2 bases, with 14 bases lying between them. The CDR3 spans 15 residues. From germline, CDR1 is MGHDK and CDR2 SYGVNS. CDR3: CASSARARKQETQYF. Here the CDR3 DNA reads TGTGCCAGCAGTGCTAGAGCTAGGAAGCAAGAGACCCAGTACTTC.

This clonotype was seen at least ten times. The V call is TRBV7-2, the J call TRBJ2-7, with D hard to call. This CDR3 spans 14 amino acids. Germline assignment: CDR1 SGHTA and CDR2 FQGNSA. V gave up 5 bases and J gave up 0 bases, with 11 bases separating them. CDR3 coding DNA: TGTGCCAGCAGCCGAGGCGGAAACTCCTACGAGCAGTACTTC. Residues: CASSRGGNSYEQYF.

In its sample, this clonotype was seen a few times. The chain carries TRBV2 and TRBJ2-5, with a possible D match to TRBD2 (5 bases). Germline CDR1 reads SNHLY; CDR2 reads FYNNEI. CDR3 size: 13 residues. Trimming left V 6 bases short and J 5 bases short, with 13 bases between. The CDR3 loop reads CASSFGLGETQYF. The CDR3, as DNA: TGTGCCAGCAGCTTCGGACTGGGGGAGACCCAGTACTTC.

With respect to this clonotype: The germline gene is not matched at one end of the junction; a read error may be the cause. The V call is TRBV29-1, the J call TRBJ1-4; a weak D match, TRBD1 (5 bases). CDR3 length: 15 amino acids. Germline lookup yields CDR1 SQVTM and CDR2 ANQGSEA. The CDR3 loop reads CGVGQGPGLGEKLFF. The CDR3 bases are TGCGGCGTTGGGCAGGGACCGGGCTTAGGAGAAAAGCTGTTTTTT.

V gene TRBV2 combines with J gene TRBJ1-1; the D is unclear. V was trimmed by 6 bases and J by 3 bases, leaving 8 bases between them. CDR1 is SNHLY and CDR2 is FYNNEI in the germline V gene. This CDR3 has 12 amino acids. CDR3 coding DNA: TGTGCCAGCAGGGACGGATACACTGAAGCTTTCTTT. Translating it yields CASRDGYTEAFF.

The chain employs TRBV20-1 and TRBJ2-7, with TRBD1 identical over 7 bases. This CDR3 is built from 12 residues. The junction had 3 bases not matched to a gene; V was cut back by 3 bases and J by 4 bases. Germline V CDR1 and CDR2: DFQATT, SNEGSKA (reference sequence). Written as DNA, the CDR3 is TGCAGTGCTAGGGGACAGAGTTACGAGCAGTACTTC. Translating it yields CSARGQSYEQYF.